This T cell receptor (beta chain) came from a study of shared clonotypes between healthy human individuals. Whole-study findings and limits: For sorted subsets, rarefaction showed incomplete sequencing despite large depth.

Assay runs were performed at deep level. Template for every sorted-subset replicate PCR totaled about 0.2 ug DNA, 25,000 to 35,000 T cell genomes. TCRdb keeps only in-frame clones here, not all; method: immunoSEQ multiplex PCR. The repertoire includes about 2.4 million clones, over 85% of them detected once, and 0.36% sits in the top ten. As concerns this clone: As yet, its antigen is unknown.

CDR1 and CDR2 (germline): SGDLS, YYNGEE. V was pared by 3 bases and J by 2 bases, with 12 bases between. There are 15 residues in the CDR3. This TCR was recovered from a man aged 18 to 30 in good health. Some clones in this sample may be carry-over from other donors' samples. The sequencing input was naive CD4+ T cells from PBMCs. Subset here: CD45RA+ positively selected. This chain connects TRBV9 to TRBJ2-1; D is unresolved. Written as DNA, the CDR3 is TGTGCCAGCAGCGAGGGCCTTCGGGCCTACAATGAGCAGTTCTTC. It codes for CASSEGLRAYNEQFF.